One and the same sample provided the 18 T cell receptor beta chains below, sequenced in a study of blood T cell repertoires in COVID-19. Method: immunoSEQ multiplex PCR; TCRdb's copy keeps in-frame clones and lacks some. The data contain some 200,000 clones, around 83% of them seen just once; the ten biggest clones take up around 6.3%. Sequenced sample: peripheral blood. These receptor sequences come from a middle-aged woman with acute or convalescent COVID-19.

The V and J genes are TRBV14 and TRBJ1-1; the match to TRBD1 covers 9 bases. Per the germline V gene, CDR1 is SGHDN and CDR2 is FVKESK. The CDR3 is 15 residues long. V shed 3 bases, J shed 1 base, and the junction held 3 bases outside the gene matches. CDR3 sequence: CASSQGQGRNTEAFF. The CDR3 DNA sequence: TGTGCCAGCAGCCAGGGACAGGGCCGGAACACTGAAGCTTTCTTT. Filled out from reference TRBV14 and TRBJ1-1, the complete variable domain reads EAGVTQFPSHSVIEKGQTVTLRCDPISGHDNLYWYRRVMGKEIKFLLHFVKESKQDESGMPNNRFLAERTGGTYSTLKVQPAELEDSGVYFCASSQGQGRNTEAFFGQGTRLTVV.

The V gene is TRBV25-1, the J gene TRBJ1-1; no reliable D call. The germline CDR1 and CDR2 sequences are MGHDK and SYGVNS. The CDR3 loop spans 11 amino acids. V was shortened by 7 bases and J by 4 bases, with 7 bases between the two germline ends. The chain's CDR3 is CASIRGTEAFF. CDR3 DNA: TGTGCCAGCATACGCGGCACTGAAGCTTTCTTT.

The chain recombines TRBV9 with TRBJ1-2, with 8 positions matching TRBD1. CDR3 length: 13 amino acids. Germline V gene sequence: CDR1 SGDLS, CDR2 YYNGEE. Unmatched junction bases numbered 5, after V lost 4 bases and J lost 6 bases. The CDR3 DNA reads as TGTGCCAGCAGCCTGCAGACAGGGGATGGCTACACCTTC. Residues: CASSLQTGDGYTF.

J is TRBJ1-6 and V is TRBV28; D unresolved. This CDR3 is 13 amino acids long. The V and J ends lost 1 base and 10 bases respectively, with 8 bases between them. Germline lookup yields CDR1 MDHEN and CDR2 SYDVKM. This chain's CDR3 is CASSLLRGSPLHF. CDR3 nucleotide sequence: TGTGCCAGCAGTTTATTACGGGGATCACCCCTCCACTTT.

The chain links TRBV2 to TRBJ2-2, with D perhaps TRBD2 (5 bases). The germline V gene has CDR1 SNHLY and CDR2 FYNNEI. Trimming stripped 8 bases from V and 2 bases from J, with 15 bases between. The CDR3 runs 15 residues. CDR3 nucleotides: TGTGCCAGCGTGGGCCTAGCTTTTAACACCGGGGAGCTGTTTTTT. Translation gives CASVGLAFNTGELFF.

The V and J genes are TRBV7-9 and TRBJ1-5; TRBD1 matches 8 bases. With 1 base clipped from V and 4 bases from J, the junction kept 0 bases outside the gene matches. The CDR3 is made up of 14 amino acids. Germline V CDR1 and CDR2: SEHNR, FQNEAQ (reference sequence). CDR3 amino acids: CASSLGTGNQPQHF. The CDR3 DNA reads TGTGCCAGCAGCTTAGGGACAGGGAATCAGCCCCAGCATTTT.

The CDR3 loop is CASSPSSGGLHEQYF. CDR3 nucleotide sequence: TGTGCCAGCTCACCAAGCAGCGGGGGGCTCCATGAGCAGTACTTC. The chain couples TRBV18 to TRBJ2-7; TRBD2 matches 9 bases. Unmatched junction bases numbered 9, after V lost 2 bases and J lost 7 bases. Germline CDR1 KGHSH, CDR2 LQKENI. The CDR3 is 15 residues long.

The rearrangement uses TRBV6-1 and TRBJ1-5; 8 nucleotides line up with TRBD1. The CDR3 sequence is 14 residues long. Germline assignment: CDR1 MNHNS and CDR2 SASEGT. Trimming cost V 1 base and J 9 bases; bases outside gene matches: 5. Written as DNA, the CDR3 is TGTGCCAGCAGTGAAGGGACAGGGCTATGGCCCCAGCATTTT. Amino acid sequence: CASSEGTGLWPQHF.

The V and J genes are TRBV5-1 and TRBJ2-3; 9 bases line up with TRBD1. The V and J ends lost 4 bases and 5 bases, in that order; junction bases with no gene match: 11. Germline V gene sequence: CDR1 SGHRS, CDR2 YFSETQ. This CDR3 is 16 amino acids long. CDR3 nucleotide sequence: TGCGCCAGCAGCCCAACTACGGGACAGGGTTTAGATACGCAGTATTTT. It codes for CASSPTTGQGLDTQYF.

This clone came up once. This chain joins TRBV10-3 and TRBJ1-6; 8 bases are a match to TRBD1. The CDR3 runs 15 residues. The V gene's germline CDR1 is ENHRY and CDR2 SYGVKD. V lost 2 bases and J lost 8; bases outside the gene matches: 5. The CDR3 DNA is TGTGCCATCAGTGAGACAGGGGGGGGTGATTCACCCCTCCACTTT. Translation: CAISETGGGDSPLHF.

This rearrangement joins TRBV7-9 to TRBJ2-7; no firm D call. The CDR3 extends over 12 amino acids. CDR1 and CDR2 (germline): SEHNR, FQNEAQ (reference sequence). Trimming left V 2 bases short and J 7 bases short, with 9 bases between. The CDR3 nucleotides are TGTGCCAGCAGCTTAAAGCAGGATGAGCAGTACTTC. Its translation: CASSLKQDEQYF. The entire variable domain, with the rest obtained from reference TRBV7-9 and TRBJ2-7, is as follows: DTGVSQNPRHKITKRGQNVTFRCDPISEHNRLYWYRQTLGQGPEFLTYFQNEAQLEKSRLLSDRFSAERPKGSFSTLEIQRTEQGDSAMYLCASSLKQDEQYFGPGTRLTVT.

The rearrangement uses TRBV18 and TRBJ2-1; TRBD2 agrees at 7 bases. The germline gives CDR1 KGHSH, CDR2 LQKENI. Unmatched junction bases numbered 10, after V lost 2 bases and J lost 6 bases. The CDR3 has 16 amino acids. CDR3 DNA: TGTGCCAGCTCACCATTTGGTACGGGACTACGCAATGAGCAGTTCTTC. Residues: CASSPFGTGLRNEQFF.

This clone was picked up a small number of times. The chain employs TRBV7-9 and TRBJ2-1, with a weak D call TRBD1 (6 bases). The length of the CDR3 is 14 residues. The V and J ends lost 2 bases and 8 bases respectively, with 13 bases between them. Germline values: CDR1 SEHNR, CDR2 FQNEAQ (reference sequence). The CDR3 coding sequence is TGTGCCAGCAGCTTACAGTCAGGGGTCGATGAGCAGTTCTTC. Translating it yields CASSLQSGVDEQFF.

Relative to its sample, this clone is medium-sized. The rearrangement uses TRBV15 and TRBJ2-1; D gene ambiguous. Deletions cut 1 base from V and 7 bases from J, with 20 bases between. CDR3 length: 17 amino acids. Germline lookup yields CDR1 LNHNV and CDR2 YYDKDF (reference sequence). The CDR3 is CATSRASLESVTNEQFF. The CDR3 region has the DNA TGTGCCACCAGCAGAGCCTCACTGGAGTCAGTAACTAATGAGCAGTTCTTC.

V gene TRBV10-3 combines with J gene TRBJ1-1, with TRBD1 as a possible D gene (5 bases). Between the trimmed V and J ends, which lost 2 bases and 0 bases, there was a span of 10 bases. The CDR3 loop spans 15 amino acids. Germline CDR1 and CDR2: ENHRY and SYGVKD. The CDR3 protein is CAISEGGGMNTEAFF. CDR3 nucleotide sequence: TGTGCCATCAGTGAGGGGGGAGGAATGAACACTGAAGCTTTCTTT.

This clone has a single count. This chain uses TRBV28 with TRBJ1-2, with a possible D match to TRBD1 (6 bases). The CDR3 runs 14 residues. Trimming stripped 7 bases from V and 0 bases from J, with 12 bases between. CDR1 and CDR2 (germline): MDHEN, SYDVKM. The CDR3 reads CASTRTATNYGYTF. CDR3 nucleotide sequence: TGTGCCAGCACCCGGACAGCCACTAACTATGGCTACACCTTC.

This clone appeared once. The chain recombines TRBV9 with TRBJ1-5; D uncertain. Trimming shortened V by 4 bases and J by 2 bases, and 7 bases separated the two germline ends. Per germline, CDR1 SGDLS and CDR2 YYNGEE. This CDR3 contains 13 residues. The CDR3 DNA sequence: TGTGCCAGCAGCCCCGGGGGCAATCAGCCCCAGCATTTT. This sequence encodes CASSPGGNQPQHF. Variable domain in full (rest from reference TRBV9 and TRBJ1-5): DSGVTQTPKHLITATGQRVTLRCSPRSGDLSVYWYQQSLDQGLQFLIQYYNGEERAKGNILERFSAQQFPDLHSELNLSSLELGDSALYFCASSPGGNQPQHFGDGTRLSIL.

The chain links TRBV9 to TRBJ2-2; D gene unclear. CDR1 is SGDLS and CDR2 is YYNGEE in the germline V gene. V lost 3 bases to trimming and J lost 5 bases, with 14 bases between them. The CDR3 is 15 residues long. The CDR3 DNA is TGTGCCAGCAGCGGCAGTTCAGGAAAAACCGGGGAGCTGTTTTTT. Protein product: CASSGSSGKTGELFF.